Listed below are T cell receptor beta chains from one sample, sequenced in a study of long-term antiretroviral therapy in people with HIV. Libraries were prepared by immunoSEQ multiplex PCR; TCRdb keeps only in-frame clonotypes and omits some of them. The table lists tens of thousands of clones, roughly 90% of them singletons. The sequencing used unsorted PBMCs, collected 0.5 years after starting antiretroviral therapy. These receptors originate from a woman aged 18-35 years with HIV. Each CDR3 is given without its conserved first and last residue. A row's size may be missing; if present it is once, few, many or a size class.

clone_size: .
v_call: TRBV6-4
cdr3_aa: ASSDPRLAGGGTKNIQY

clone_size: .
v_call: TRBV9
cdr3_aa: ASNPGMAGDTQY

clone_size: few
v_call: TRBV5-1
cdr3_aa: ASSLNSEAYEQY

clone_size: .
v_call: TRBV19
cdr3_aa: ASTKANYGYT

clone_size: .
v_call: TRBV7-2
cdr3_aa: ASSRTSGSNTGELF

clone_size: .
v_call: TRBV7-6
cdr3_aa: ASSSSGTKGETQY

clone_size: .
v_call: TRBV7-2
cdr3_aa: ASIGGGTEAF

clone_size: .
v_call: TRBV19
cdr3_aa: ASSLLLDLLRFHEQY

clone_size: .
v_call: TRBV12-5
cdr3_aa: ASGSGASREQY

clone_size: few
v_call: TRBV28
cdr3_aa: ASSGDGASTDTQY

clone_size: .
v_call: TRBV13
cdr3_aa: ASSPLGQDNTEAF

clone_size: .
v_call: TRBV5-1
cdr3_aa: ASSLRGGANQPQH

clone_size: .
v_call: TRBV4-2
cdr3_aa: ASSQGTGQGFPGELF

clone_size: .
v_call: TRBV15
cdr3_aa: ATKQPWIYNEQF

clone_size: .
v_call: TRBV28
cdr3_aa: ASRDRDRDYGYT

clone_size: .
v_call: TRBV10-3
cdr3_aa: AISDKRSGANVLT

clone_size: .
v_call: TRBV4-3
cdr3_aa: ASSQVITDEQF

clone_size: .
v_call: TRBV4-3
cdr3_aa: ASSQDAVLNEQF

clone_size: .
v_call: TRBV28
cdr3_aa: ASSSFLGQGRYNEQF

clone_size: .
v_call: TRBV27
cdr3_aa: ASSLSGSSYNEQF

clone_size: .
v_call: TRBV7-9
cdr3_aa: ASSLTGRLRGNTIY

clone_size: .
v_call: TRBV5-4
cdr3_aa: ASSLEVAGSSYEQY

clone_size: .
v_call: TRBV19
cdr3_aa: ASSIEDRSYYEQY

clone_size: .
v_call: TRBV4-3
cdr3_aa: ASSPALRELYNEQF

clone_size: .
v_call: TRBV5-3
cdr3_aa: ARSWVEGSSYEQY

clone_size: .
v_call: TRBV6-5
cdr3_aa: ASSYYLMSNNEQF

clone_size: .
v_call: TRBV7-3
cdr3_aa: ASSVGFDQPQH

clone_size: .
v_call: TRBV6-5
cdr3_aa: ASSRQGQTQY

clone_size: .
v_call: TRBV15
cdr3_aa: ATSRGPPQLRKLF

clone_size: .
v_call: TRBV19
cdr3_aa: ASSLGIPYEQY

clone_size: .
v_call: TRBV7-9
cdr3_aa: ASSTQQGTRLRNEQF

clone_size: once
v_call: TRBV4-3
cdr3_aa: ASSQDRVQTYEQY

clone_size: .
v_call: TRBV7-9
cdr3_aa: ASSFDWGGQPQH

clone_size: .
v_call: TRBV6-1
cdr3_aa: ASSGGGTEQF

clone_size: .
v_call: TRBV29-1
cdr3_aa: SVVKRDRHEQY

clone_size: .
v_call: TRBV5-6
cdr3_aa: ASSFQGRGTEAF

clone_size: .
v_call: TRBV7-6
cdr3_aa: ASSLRSGRAPNEQF

clone_size: .
v_call: TRBV9
cdr3_aa: ASSDTPGQHEKLF

clone_size: .
v_call: TRBV27
cdr3_aa: ASRQGGKGSLNTEAF

clone_size: .
v_call: TRBV4-3
cdr3_aa: ASSQDLGRGRN

clone_size: .
v_call: TRBV19
cdr3_aa: ASTHTGELF

clone_size: once
v_call: TRBV4-3
cdr3_aa: ASSQRGVGVGETQY

clone_size: .
v_call: TRBV13
cdr3_aa: ASSSLTSGTYEQY

clone_size: once
v_call: TRBV7-6
cdr3_aa: ASSSRPGVGTYNEQF

clone_size: .
v_call: TRBV5-4
cdr3_aa: ASSLGQGRETQY

clone_size: .
v_call: TRBV28
cdr3_aa: ASTAGGYTPYEQY

clone_size: once
v_call: TRBV23-1
cdr3_aa: ASSQSGAYEQY

clone_size: .
v_call: TRBV12-5
cdr3_aa: ASGLDRTSGRPTPTSTDTQY

clone_size: .
v_call: TRBV6-1
cdr3_aa: ASSEIPDRNEKLF

clone_size: .
v_call: TRBV7-9
cdr3_aa: ASSLESGGTGGVSPLH